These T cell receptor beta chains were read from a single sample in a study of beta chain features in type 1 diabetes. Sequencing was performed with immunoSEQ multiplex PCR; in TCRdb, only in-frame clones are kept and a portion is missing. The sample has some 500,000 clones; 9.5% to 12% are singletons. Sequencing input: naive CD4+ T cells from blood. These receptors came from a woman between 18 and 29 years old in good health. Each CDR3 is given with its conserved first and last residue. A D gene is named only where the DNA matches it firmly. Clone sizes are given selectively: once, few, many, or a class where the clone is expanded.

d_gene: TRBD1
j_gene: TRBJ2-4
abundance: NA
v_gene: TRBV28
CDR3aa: CASSSPGTGQNIQYF
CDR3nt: TGTGCCAGCAGTTCCCCCGGGACAGGGCAAAACATTCAGTACTTC

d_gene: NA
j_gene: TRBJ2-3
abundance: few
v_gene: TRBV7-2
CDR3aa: CASSLRLSTDTQYF
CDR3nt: TGTGCCAGCAGCCTCCGCCTGAGCACAGATACGCAGTATTTT

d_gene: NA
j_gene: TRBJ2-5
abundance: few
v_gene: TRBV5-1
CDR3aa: CASSSGSGYQETQYF
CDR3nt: TGCGCCAGCAGTTCCGGGTCGGGCTACCAAGAGACCCAGTACTTC

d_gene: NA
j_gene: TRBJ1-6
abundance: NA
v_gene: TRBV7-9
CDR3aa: CASSALRSGSPLHF
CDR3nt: TGTGCCAGCAGCGCTCTGAGGTCGGGATCACCCCTCCACTTT

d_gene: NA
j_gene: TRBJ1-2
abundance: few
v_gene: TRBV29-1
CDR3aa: CSVPPIYGYTF
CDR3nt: TGCAGCGTGCCACCCATCTATGGCTACACCTTC

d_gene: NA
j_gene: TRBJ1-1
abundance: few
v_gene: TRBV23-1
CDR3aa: CASSPGQITEAFF
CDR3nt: TGCGCCAGCAGTCCCGGACAAATCACTGAAGCTTTCTTT

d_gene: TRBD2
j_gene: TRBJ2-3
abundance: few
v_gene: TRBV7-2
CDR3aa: CASSASGVVTDTQYF
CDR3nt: TGTGCCAGCAGCGCTAGCGGGGTAGTCACAGATACGCAGTATTTT

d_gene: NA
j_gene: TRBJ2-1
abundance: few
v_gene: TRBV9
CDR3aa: CASSVGQYNEQFF
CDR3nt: TGTGCCAGCAGCGTAGGGCAGTACAATGAGCAGTTCTTC

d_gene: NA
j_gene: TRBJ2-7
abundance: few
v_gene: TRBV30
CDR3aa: CAWSNMYEQYF
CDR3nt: TGTGCCTGGAGTAACATGTACGAGCAGTACTTC

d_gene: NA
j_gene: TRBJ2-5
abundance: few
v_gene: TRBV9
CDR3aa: CASSVAAGWETQYF
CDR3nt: TGTGCCAGCAGCGTAGCGGCAGGGTGGGAGACCCAGTACTTC

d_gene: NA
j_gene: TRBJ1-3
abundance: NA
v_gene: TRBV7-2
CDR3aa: CASSTTGNTIYF
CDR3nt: TGTGCCAGCAGCACGACAGGAAACACCATATATTTT

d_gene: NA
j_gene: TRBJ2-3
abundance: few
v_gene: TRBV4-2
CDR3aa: CASSQAKGNTQYF
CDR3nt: TGTGCCAGCAGCCAAGCTAAGGGGAATACGCAGTATTTT

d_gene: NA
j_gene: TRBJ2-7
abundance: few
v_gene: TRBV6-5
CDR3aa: CASSYLAGGGEQYF
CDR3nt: TGTGCCAGCAGTTACTTGGCAGGGGGAGGCGAGCAGTACTTC

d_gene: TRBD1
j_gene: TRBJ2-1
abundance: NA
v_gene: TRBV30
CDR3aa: CAWSRGTALYNEQFF
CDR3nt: TGTGCCTGGAGTAGAGGGACAGCACTTTACAATGAGCAGTTCTTC

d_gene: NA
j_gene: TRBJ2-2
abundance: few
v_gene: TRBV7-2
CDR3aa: CASRPRGTGELFF
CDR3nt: TGTGCCAGCAGGCCCAGGGGTACCGGGGAGCTGTTTTTT

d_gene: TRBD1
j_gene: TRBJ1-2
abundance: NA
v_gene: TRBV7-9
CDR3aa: CASSRPQGASGYTF
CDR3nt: TGTGCCAGCAGCCGCCCACAGGGGGCCTCTGGCTACACCTTC

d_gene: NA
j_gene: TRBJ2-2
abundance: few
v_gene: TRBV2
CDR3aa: CASGDRNTGELFF
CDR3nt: TGTGCCAGTGGCGACAGGAACACCGGGGAGCTGTTTTTT

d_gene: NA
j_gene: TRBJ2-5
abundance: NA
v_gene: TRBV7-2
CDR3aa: CASSLARAGGLETQYF
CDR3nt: TGTGCCAGCAGCTTAGCCCGGGCAGGGGGACTGGAGACCCAGTACTTC

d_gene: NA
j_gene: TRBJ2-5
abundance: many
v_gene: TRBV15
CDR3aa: CATSRDHHKETQYF
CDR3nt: TGTGCCACCAGCAGAGATCACCACAAAGAGACCCAGTACTTC

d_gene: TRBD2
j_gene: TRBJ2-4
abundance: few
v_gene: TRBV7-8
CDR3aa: CASSLEGLAGTNIQYF
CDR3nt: TGTGCCAGCAGCTTAGAAGGTCTAGCGGGGACGAACATTCAGTACTTC

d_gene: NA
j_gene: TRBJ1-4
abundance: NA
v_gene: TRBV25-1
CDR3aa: CASSEYTFNEKLFF
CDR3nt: TGTGCCAGCAGTGAATACACCTTTAATGAAAAACTGTTTTTT

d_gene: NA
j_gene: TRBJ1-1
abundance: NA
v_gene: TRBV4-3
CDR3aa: CASSQGPGRTEAFF
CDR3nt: TGCGCCAGCAGCCAAGGGCCGGGTCGCACTGAAGCTTTCTTT

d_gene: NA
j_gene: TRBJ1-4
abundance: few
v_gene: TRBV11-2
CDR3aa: CASSGVKRGTNEKLFF
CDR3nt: TGTGCCAGCAGCGGGGTCAAAAGGGGTACTAATGAAAAACTGTTTTTT

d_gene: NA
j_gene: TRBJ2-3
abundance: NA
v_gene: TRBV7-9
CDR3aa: CASSLFETTIGDTQYF
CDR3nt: TGTGCCAGCAGCTTGTTTGAGACTACAATCGGAGATACGCAGTATTTT

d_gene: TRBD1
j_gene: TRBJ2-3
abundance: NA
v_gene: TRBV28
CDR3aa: CASVSGGIYTDTQYF
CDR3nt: TGTGCCAGCGTCTCAGGGGGAATTTACACAGATACGCAGTATTTT

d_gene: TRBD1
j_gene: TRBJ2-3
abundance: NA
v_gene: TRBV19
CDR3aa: CASTALGQYTDTQYF
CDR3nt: TGTGCCAGTACAGCCCTGGGACAGTACACAGATACGCAGTATTTT

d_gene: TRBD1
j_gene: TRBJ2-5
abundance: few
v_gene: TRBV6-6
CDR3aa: CASSWELTGETQYF
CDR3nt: TGTGCCAGCAGTTGGGAATTGACAGGGGAGACCCAGTACTTC

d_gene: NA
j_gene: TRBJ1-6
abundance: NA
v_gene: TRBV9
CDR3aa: CASSVTGLARNSPLHF
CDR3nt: TGTGCCAGCAGCGTAACGGGACTCGCGAGGAATTCACCCCTCCACTTT

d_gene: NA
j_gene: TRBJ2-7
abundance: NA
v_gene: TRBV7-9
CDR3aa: CASSFRSLEQYF
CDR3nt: TGTGCCAGCAGCTTTCGTTCTTTAGAGCAGTACTTC

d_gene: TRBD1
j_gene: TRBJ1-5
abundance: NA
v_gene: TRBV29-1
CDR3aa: CSVGGTGNQPQHF
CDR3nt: TGCAGCGTTGGCGGGACAGGGAATCAGCCCCAGCATTTT

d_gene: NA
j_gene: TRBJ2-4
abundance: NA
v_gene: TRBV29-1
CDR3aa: CSVGWGSLNIQYF
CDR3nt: TGCAGCGTTGGGTGGGGCAGCTTAAACATTCAGTACTTC

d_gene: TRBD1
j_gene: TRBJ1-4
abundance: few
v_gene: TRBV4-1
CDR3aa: CASSLRPGTGGSEKLFF
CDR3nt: TGCGCCAGCAGCCTTCGTCCCGGGACAGGGGGGAGTGAAAAACTGTTTTTT

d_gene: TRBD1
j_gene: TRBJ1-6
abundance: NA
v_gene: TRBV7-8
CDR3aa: CASSVIQGNSPLHF
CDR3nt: TGTGCCAGCAGCGTGATACAGGGGAATTCACCCCTCCACTTT

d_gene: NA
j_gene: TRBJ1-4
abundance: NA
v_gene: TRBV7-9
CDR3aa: CASSLAPEKLFF
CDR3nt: TGTGCCAGCAGCTTAGCACCCGAAAAACTGTTTTTT